Below, 28 T cell receptor beta chains from the same sample are listed, as sequenced in a study of regulatory T cells in long-lasting Graves disease. iRepertoire HTBI primers and Arm-PCR of CDR3 regions built TCR beta libraries. Via MiXCR, TCRdb re-called the multiplex PCR reads, giving one row per CDR3 protein. The repertoire holds about 660,000 distinct CDR3 sequences, around 30% seen once, with about 40% in the top ten. Time point in this sample: persistent/refractory GD, antithyroid drugs over 5 years with positive TRAb. Researchers made the TCR library from RNA that was extracted from PBMCs. The sample consisted of peripheral blood mononuclear cells (PBMCs), taken when the disease was refractory, from a patient treated with antithyroid drugs. The receptor source for this set is a female donor with Graves disease.

The rearrangement links TRBV19 to TRBJ2-5, with no clear D. Germline V CDR1 and CDR2: LNHDA, SQIVND (reference sequence). V lost 10 bases, J lost 4 bases, and 19 bases lay in between. This CDR3 contains 14 residues. The CDR3 nucleotides read TGTGCCACCACCCCAACGGGCGGCGTAGAGACCCAGTACTTC. Translated, it gives CATTPTGGVETQYF.

This chain connects TRBV11-2 to TRBJ1-6; maybe TRBD1 (5 bases). The CDR3 is 18 amino acids. Germline loops: CDR1 SGHAT, CDR2 FQNNGV. Trimming shortened V by 5 bases and J by 7 bases, and 24 bases separated the two germline ends. The CDR3 nucleotides are TGTGCCAGCAGCCTACCTACTAATCGGGGGGGGTCGAATTCACCCCTCCACTTT. It translates to CASSLPTNRGGSNSPLHF.

This chain connects TRBV11-2 to TRBJ2-7; 7 bases are shared with TRBD1. Unmatched junction bases numbered 7, after V lost 5 bases and J lost 6 bases. The V gene's germline CDR1 is SGHAT and CDR2 FQNNGV. The length of the CDR3 is 13 residues. The CDR3 loop is CASSHRGRGEQYF. The DNA of the CDR3 is TGTGCCAGCAGCCACAGGGGTCGAGGCGAGCAGTACTTC.

In this sample, this clonotype turned up a few times. The chain links TRBV20-1 to TRBJ2-5, with 7 bases identical to TRBD2. CDR1 is DFQATT and CDR2 is SNEGSKA in the germline V gene (reference sequence). V shed 3 bases, J shed 4 bases, and the junction held 14 bases outside the gene matches. CDR3 size: 16 residues. The CDR3 bases are TGCAGTGCTAGGGACTTAGCGGGTTGGAGGGGAGAGACCCAGTACTTC. This encodes CSARDLAGWRGETQYF.

This chain joins TRBV3-1 and TRBJ1-1; 8 nucleotides agree with TRBD1. Germline V CDR1 and CDR2: LGHDT, YNNKEL (reference sequence). The V segment lost 1 base and the J segment 5 bases; nucleotides outside the gene matches: 3. The length of the CDR3 is 14 residues. This chain's CDR3 is CASSQVDRATEAFF. The DNA of the CDR3 is TGTGCCAGCAGCCAAGTGGACAGGGCGACTGAAGCTTTCTTT.

With respect to this clonotype: At one boundary the junction diverges from the germline segment, which might be a read error. The V call is TRBV25-1, the J call TRBJ1-1; D not resolved. The CDR3 is made up of 14 amino acids. CDR1 is MGHDK, CDR2 SYGVNS, per germline. This chain's CDR3 is CASSESGVNAEAFF. In nucleotides, the CDR3 is TGTGCCAGCAGTGAATCCGGGGTGAACGCTGAAGCTTTCTTT.

Points on this clonotype: A much larger clone differs from this one at a single base, so this may be a read error. The chain carries TRBV6-1 and TRBJ1-2, with TRBD1 as a possible D gene (6 bases). Trimming took off 4 bases at V and 4 bases at J, with 13 bases between the two ends. The CDR3 loop spans 14 amino acids. The germline V gene has CDR1 MNHNS and CDR2 SASEGT. The CDR3 reads CASSAPTGRYGYTF. The CDR3 bases are TGTGCCAGCAGTGCCCCAACAGGGCGCTATGGCTACACCTTC.

This clonotype was detected only a few times. V is TRBV7-9 and J is TRBJ1-2; D unclear. CDR3 length: 13 residues. Germline V gene data show CDR1 as SEHNR and CDR2 as FQNEAQ (reference sequence). The V gene lost 5 bases and the J gene lost 8 bases, with 15 bases spanning the gap. CDR3: CASSVSAQWGYTF. The CDR3 region has the DNA TGTGCCAGCAGCGTCTCCGCACAGTGGGGCTACACCTTC.

V usage is TRBV7-6 and J usage is TRBJ2-1, with TRBD2 identical over 13 bases. Germline V gives CDR1 SGHVS, CDR2 FNYEAQ. Trimming removed 8 bases from V and 9 bases from J; junction bases left unmatched: 13. The CDR3 is 16 amino acids. DNA of the CDR3: TGTGCCAGCGGCCTTGGGGGACTAGCGGGAACGGGTGAGCAGTTCTTC. Its protein is CASGLGGLAGTGEQFF.

This clonotype has a handful of counts. This sequence joins TRBV7-2 and TRBJ1-1; D remains ambiguous. V lost 1 base and J lost 3, with 15 bases in between. Germline-derived CDR1 and CDR2 are SGHTA and FQGNSA. The CDR3 contains 16 residues. In nucleotides, the CDR3 is TGTGCCAGCAGCTTAGGTGGTGGGATAATGGACACTGAAGCTTTCTTT. Protein: CASSLGGGIMDTEAFF.

This clonotype turned up a few times. The chain carries TRBV20-1 and TRBJ1-3, with TRBD1 matching 7 bases. V gave up 3 bases and J gave up 4 bases; unmatched junction bases: 6. The CDR3 is 14 residues long. In germline, CDR1 is DFQATT, CDR2 SNEGSKA (reference sequence). DNA for the CDR3: TGCAGTGCTAGCCAGGGACAGTGGGGAAACACCATATATTTT. The encoded protein is CSASQGQWGNTIYF.

This clonotype was recorded many times. The genes are TRBV28 and TRBJ1-5; D may be TRBD1 (5 bases). In germline, CDR1 is MDHEN, CDR2 SYDVKM. This CDR3 comprises 14 residues. Trimming shortened V by 6 bases and J by 4 bases, and 13 bases separated the two germline ends. CDR3 residues: CASSQGPINQPQHF. The CDR3 nucleotides read TGTGCCAGCAGCCAGGGACCGATTAATCAGCCCCAGCATTTT.

This chain links TRBV6-1 with TRBJ2-7; TRBD2 might be the D (6 bases). CDR3 length: 15 residues. Deletions cut 3 bases from V and 7 bases from J, with 19 bases between. Germline V gene lookup returns CDR1 MNHNS and CDR2 SASEGT. The CDR3 coding sequence is TGTGCCAGCAGTGACGGGACTGGCAACACTCGGGAGCAGTACTTC. This encodes CASSDGTGNTREQYF.

In this sample, this clonotype turned up many times. This CDR3 is CASSLISGGYGYTF. CDR3 DNA sequence: TGTGCCAGCAGTTTAATTTCAGGGGGGTATGGCTACACCTTC. The V gene is TRBV28, the J gene TRBJ1-2; TRBD1 matches 7 bases. In germline, CDR1 is MDHEN, CDR2 SYDVKM. This CDR3 region has 14 residues. V was clipped by 2 bases and J by 5 bases; unmatched bases: 5.

This clonotype was counted between two and nine times. The rearrangement uses TRBV29-1 and TRBJ2-5; TRBD2 matches at 12 bases. CDR1 is SQVTM, CDR2 ANQGSEA, per germline. The CDR3 length is 14 residues. Losses at the gene ends were 6 bases for V and 5 bases for J; bases not matched to a gene: 7. This CDR3 is CSVPSGRAGETQYF. Here the CDR3 DNA reads TGCAGCGTCCCTAGCGGGAGGGCCGGGGAGACCCAGTACTTC.

This clonotype showed up many times. V and J are TRBV12-3 or TRBV12-4 and TRBJ1-2; D gene unclear. This CDR3 spans 11 amino acids. With 7 bases removed from V and 7 bases from J, the gap between germline ends came to 10 bases. CDR3 sequence reads: CASKRDGGYTF. The CDR3 region has the DNA TGTGCCAGCAAAAGGGATGGTGGCTACACCTTC.

Only a few counts were recorded for this clonotype. The rearrangement uses TRBV12-3 or TRBV12-4 and TRBJ2-5; D gene ambiguous. The V and J ends lost 8 bases and 3 bases respectively, with 13 bases between them. The CDR3 loop spans 13 amino acids. The CDR3 nucleotides read TGTGCCAGCCGCCCCAATTATAAAGAGACCCAGTACTTC. This codes for CASRPNYKETQYF.

This rearrangement joins TRBV6-1 to TRBJ1-4; 10 bases map to TRBD1. The CDR3 sequence is 14 residues long. Germline CDR1 is MNHNS and CDR2 is SASEGT. Losses at the gene ends were 6 bases for V and 7 bases for J; bases not matched to a gene: 5. The CDR3 DNA follows: TGTGCCAGCAGACCGGGACAGGGGTCTGAAAAACTGTTTTTT. It is translated as CASRPGQGSEKLFF.

This clonotype was seen a few times. The chain carries TRBV2 and TRBJ1-6; TRBD1 agrees at 7 bases. Germline CDR1 reads SNHLY; CDR2 reads FYNNEI. Trimming at V came to 4 bases and at J to 8 bases, leaving 17 bases not matched to a gene. The CDR3 has 18 amino acids. CDR3 in DNA: TGTGCCAGCAGTGTGTTTTTGCTTGGCCAGGGGGTGGATTCACCCCTCCACTTT. Its protein is CASSVFLLGQGVDSPLHF.

This chain links TRBV9 with TRBJ1-1, with TRBD1 matching 7 bases. This CDR3 has 14 amino acids. Trimming took 5 bases from V and 3 from J; bases not matched to a gene: 7. Per the germline V gene, CDR1 is SGDLS and CDR2 is YYNGEE. CDR3 residues: CASREQTGDTEAFF. In nucleotides, the CDR3 is TGTGCCAGCAGAGAACAAACAGGGGACACTGAAGCTTTCTTT.

The chain employs TRBV7-9 and TRBJ1-1; possible D gene TRBD1, 5 bases. The CDR3 contains 14 residues. Germline-derived CDR1 and CDR2 are SEHNR and FQNEAQ (reference sequence). The V and J ends lost 5 bases and 1 base respectively, with 11 bases between them. CDR3 region: CASSTRGENTEAFF. The CDR3 DNA reads as TGTGCCAGCAGCACCCGAGGGGAGAACACTGAAGCTTTCTTT.

This clonotype was detected ten times or more. The rearrangement uses TRBV28 and TRBJ1-2, with TRBD1 identical over 7 bases. The CDR3 is made up of 18 amino acids. V lost 5 bases and J lost 4; bases outside the gene matches: 19. CDR1 and CDR2 from the germline V gene are MDHEN and SYDVKM. In nucleotides, the CDR3 is TGTGCCAGCAGTCCTAGGGGATCAGGGGGGGCGCGAGGCTATGGCTACACCTTC. Translated: CASSPRGSGGARGYGYTF.

This clonotype occurred many times. This chain links TRBV27 with TRBJ1-2; D is ambiguous. With 5 bases removed from V and 3 bases from J, the gap between germline ends came to 16 bases. The germline V gene has CDR1 MNHEY and CDR2 SMNVEV (reference sequence). This CDR3 is 15 amino acids long. The CDR3 is CASSPRVGRYYGYTF. The DNA for the CDR3 is TGTGCCAGCAGTCCCCGTGTCGGACGGTACTATGGCTACACCTTC.

This clonotype was seen many times. The rearrangement joins TRBV7-2 to TRBJ1-5; tentatively, D is TRBD1 (6 bases). Germline V gene lookup returns CDR1 SGHTA and CDR2 FQGNSA. V dropped 3 bases and J dropped 7 bases, with 13 bases sitting between them. The CDR3 extends over 14 amino acids. The CDR3 is CASSLSGGAQPQHF. The CDR3 coding sequence is TGTGCCAGCAGCTTGTCTGGGGGCGCGCAGCCCCAGCATTTT.

V and J are TRBV20-1 and TRBJ1-1, with D unclear. The CDR3 has 13 amino acids. Germline V lookup: CDR1 DFQATT, CDR2 SNEGSKA (reference sequence). V lost 1 base and J 5 bases, leaving 11 bases between the germline ends. CDR3 protein: CSARVQKRTEAFF. CDR3 bases: TGCAGTGCTAGAGTGCAAAAGCGGACTGAAGCTTTCTTT.

CDR3 sequence reads: CASSPPGSLGTQYF. CDR3 bases: TGTGCCAGCTCACCACCAGGTTCGCTGGGGACCCAGTACTTC. The rearrangement uses TRBV18 and TRBJ2-5; D is uncertain. The CDR3 consists of 14 residues. Germline loops: CDR1 KGHSH, CDR2 LQKENI. The V end was cut by 0 bases, the J end by 7 bases, with 12 bases between.

This chain joins TRBV6-1 and TRBJ2-5, with 7 bases lining up with TRBD2. Unmatched junction bases numbered 3, after V lost 10 bases and J lost 4 bases. Germline CDR1 is MNHNS and CDR2 is SASEGT. This CDR3 has 11 residues. DNA of the CDR3: TGTGCCACGACTAGCCGAGAGACCCAGTACTTC. It yields the protein CATTSRETQYF.

The chain combines TRBV29-1 with TRBJ1-1; a weak D match, TRBD1 (6 bases). The ends were cut back, 3 bases at V and 4 bases at J, with 18 bases in the middle. Germline loops: CDR1 SQVTM, CDR2 ANQGSEA. This CDR3 spans 15 amino acids. The DNA for the CDR3 is TGCAGCGTTGAGGGACGGGGGCAGAGAATCACTGAAGCTTTCTTT. The encoded protein is CSVEGRGQRITEAFF.